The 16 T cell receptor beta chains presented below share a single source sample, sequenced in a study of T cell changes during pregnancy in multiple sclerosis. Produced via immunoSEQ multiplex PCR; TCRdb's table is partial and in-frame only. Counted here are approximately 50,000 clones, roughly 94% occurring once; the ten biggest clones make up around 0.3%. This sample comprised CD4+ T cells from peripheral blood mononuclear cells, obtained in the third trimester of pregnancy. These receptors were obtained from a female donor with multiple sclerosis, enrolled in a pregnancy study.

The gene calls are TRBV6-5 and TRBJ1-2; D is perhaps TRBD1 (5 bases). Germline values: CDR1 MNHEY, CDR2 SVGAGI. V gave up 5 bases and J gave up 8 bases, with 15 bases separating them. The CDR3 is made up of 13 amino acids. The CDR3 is CASSPRGYDGYTF. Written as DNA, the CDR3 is TGTGCCAGCAGTCCAAGGGGATACGACGGCTACACCTTC.

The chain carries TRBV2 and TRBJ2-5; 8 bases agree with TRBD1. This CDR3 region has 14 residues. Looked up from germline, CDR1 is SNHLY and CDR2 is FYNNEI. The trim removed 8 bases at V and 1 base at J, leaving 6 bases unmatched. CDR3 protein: CASENRGIQETQYF. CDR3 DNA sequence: TGTGCCAGCGAGAACAGGGGGATCCAAGAGACCCAGTACTTC.

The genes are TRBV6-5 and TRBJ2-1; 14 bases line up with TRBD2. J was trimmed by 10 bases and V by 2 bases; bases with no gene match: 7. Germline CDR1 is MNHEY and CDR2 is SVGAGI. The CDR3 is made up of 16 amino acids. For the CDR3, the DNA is TGTGCCAGCAGTTACGGACTAGCGGGGGGACAGGGAGAGCAGTTCTTC. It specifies CASSYGLAGGQGEQFF.

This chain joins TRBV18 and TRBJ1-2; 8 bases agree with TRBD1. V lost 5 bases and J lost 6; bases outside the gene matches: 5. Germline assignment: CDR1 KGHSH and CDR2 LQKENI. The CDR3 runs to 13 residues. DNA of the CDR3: TGTGCCAGCTCATCGGACAGGGTCGATGGCTACACCTTC. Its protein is CASSSDRVDGYTF.

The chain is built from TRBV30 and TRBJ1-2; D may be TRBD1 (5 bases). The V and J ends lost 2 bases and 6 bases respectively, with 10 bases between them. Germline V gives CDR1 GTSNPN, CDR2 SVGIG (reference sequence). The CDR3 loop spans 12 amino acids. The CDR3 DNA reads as TGTGCCTGGAGTCGCAGGGTGGATGGCTACACCTTC. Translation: CAWSRRVDGYTF.

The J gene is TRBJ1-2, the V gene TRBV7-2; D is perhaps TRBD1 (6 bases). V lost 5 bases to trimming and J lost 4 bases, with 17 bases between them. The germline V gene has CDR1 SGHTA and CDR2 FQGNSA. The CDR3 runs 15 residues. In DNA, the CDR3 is TGTGCCAGCAGCCCTTATACAGGGCTTGGCTATGGCTACACCTTC. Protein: CASSPYTGLGYGYTF.

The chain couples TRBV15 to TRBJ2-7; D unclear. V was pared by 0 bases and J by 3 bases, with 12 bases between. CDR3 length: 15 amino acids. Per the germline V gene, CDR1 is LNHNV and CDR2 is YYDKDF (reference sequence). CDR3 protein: CATSRDKERSYEQYF. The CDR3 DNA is TGTGCCACCAGCAGAGATAAAGAGAGAAGCTACGAGCAGTACTTC.

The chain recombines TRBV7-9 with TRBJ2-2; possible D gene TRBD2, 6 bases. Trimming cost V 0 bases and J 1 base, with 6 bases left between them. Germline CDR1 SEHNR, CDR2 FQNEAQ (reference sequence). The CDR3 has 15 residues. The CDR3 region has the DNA TGTGCCAGCAGCTTAGCGGGAGGGAACACCGGGGAGCTGTTTTTT. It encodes CASSLAGGNTGELFF.

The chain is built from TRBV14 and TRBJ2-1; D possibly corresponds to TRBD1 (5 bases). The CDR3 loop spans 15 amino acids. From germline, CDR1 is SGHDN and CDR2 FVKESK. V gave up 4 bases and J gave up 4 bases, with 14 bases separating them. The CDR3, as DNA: TGTGCCAGCAGCCTGTGGCAGGGTGGTTACAATGAGCAGTTCTTC. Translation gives CASSLWQGGYNEQFF.

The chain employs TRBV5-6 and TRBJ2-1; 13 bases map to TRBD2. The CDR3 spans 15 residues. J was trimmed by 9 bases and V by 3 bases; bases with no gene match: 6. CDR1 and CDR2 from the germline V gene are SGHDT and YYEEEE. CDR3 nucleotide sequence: TGTGCCAGCAGCTCTGGACTAGCGGGAGTCACTGAGCAGTTCTTC. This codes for CASSSGLAGVTEQFF.

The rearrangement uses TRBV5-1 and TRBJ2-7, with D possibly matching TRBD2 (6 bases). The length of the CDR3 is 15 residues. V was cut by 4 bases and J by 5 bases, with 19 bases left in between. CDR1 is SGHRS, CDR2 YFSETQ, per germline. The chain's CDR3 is CASSEEGRPVDEQYF. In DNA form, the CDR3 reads TGCGCCAGCAGCGAGGAGGGGAGGCCGGTAGACGAGCAGTACTTC.

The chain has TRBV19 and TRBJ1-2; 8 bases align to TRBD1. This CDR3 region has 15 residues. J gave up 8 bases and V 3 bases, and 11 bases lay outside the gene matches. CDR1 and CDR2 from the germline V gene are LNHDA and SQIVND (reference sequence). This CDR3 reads CASSILDRGGGGYTF. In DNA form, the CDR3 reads TGTGCCAGTAGTATCCTCGACAGGGGAGGAGGCGGCTACACCTTC.

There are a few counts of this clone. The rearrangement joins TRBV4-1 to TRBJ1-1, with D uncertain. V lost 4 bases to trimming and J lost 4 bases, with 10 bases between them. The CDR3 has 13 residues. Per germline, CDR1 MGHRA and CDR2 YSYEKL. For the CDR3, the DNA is TGCGCCAGCAGCCCGACACCGCGCACTGAAGCTTTCTTT. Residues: CASSPTPRTEAFF.

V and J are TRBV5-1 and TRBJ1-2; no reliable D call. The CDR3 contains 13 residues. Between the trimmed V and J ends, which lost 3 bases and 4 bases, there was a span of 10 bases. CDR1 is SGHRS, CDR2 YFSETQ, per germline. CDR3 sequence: CASSSTETYGYTF. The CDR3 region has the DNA TGCGCCAGCAGCTCCACAGAGACCTATGGCTACACCTTC.

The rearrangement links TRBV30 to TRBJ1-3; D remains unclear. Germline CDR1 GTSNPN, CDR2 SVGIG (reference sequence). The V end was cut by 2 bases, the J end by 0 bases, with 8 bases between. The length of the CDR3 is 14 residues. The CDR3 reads CAWSKSGSGNTIYF. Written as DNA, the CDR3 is TGTGCCTGGAGTAAGTCGGGCTCTGGAAACACCATATATTTT.

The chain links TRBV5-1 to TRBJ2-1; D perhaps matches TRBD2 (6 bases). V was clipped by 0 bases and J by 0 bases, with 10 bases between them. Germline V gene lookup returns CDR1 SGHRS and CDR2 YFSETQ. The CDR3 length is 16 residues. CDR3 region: CASSLAGGNSYNEQFF. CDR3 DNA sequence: TGCGCCAGCAGCTTGGCCGGCGGGAACTCCTACAATGAGCAGTTCTTC.